This T cell receptor (beta chain) was obtained from a study of shared clonotypes between healthy human individuals. The authors ran the assay at deep level. Sequencing was performed with immunoSEQ multiplex PCR; in TCRdb, only in-frame clones are kept and a portion is missing. Here the sample spans fewer than 600,000 clones, 79% being singletons. The CDR3 totals 15 residues. Germline V gene data show CDR1 as MNHNS and CDR2 as SASEGT. V gave up 2 bases and J gave up 0 bases, with 10 bases separating them. The V gene is TRBV6-1, the J gene TRBJ1-1; D not certain. Material: PBMCs. The receptor comes from a woman aged 40 to 49 in good health. Some clones in this sample may be carry-over from other donors' samples. The DNA of the CDR3 is TGTGCCAGCAGTGAATCTCGATTCATGAACACTGAAGCTTTCTTT. Translating it yields CASSESRFMNTEAFF.